This T cell receptor beta chain was retrieved from a study of blood T cell repertoires in COVID-19. Residents of 24 US areas, aged about 18 to 89 years, made up the participants. As originally analysed: Amplifying reference gene primers gave estimates of nucleated cell counts. Assay used: immunoSEQ multiplex PCR; TCRdb lists only in-frame clones, some missing. For V, J and clone size, that table is used; D and trimming come from the DNA. Here the sample spans 300,000 to 400,000 clones, approximately 86% being singletons. The source material was PBMCs or T cells enriched from blood (not recorded which). This TCR was recovered from a woman aged 40 to 50 with acute COVID-19.

The CDR3 reads CASIAVAEAFF. The CDR3 region has the DNA TGTGCCAGCATCGCGGTCGCTGAAGCTTTCTTT. This chain links TRBV25-1 with TRBJ1-1; D gene unclear. This CDR3 is 11 amino acids long. The V gene lost 7 bases and the J gene lost 6 bases, with 9 bases spanning the gap. Germline loops: CDR1 MGHDK, CDR2 SYGVNS.